These 4 T cell receptor beta chains came from one sample sequenced in a study of T cell responses to AZD1222 COVID-19 vaccine. Method: immunoSEQ multiplex PCR; TCRdb's copy keeps in-frame clones and lacks some. The table includes 150,000 to 200,000 clones, more than 80% detected once. Source: peripheral blood, taken on day 0 of AZD1222 vaccination. These receptors were collected from an adult in good health.

The chain combines TRBV11-2 with TRBJ2-2; D gene uncertain. The CDR3 consists of 13 residues. Germline loops: CDR1 SGHAT, CDR2 FQNNGV. V was shortened by 1 base and J by 6 bases, with 6 bases between the two germline ends. CDR3 in DNA: TGTGCCAGCAGCTTAGGGGAATCCGGGGAGCTGTTTTTT. Its protein is CASSLGESGELFF.

Only one count was recorded for this clone. The gene calls are TRBV27 and TRBJ2-1, with D unclear. CDR3 length equals 16 residues. Looked up from germline, CDR1 is MNHEY and CDR2 is SMNVEV (reference sequence). Trimming took off 3 bases at V and 0 bases at J, with 12 bases between the two ends. The CDR3 nucleotides read TGTGCCAGCAGTTTCCATCTAATCCACTCCTACAATGAGCAGTTCTTC. Protein sequence: CASSFHLIHSYNEQFF.

The V call is TRBV11-3, the J call TRBJ2-5; 8 bases align to TRBD2. CDR1 and CDR2 from the germline V gene are SGHNT and YENEEA. The CDR3 has 17 amino acids. J gave up 2 bases and V 1 base, and 9 bases lay outside the gene matches. The CDR3 DNA is TGTGCCAGCAGCTTAGGGATTGCGGCTAGCGGGCAAGAGACCCAGTACTTC. Its protein product is CASSLGIAASGQETQYF.

V is TRBV20-1 and J is TRBJ2-1; D may be TRBD1 (6 bases). The CDR3 loop spans 12 amino acids. V lost 3 bases to trimming and J lost 5 bases, with 8 bases between them. CDR1 is DFQATT, CDR2 SNEGSKA, per germline (reference sequence). This chain's CDR3 is CSASRTDNEQFF. The CDR3 DNA sequence: TGCAGTGCTAGTAGGACAGACAATGAGCAGTTCTTC.